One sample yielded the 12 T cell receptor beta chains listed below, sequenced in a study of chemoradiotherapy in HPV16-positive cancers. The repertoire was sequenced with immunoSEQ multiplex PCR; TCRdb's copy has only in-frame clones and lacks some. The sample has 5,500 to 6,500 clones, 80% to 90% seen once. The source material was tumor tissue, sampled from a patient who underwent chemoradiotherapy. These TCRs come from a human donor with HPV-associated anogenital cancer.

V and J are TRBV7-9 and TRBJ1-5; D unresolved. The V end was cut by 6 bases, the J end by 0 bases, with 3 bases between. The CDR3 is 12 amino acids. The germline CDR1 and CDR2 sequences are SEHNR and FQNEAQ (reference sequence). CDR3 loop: CASSYSNQPQHF. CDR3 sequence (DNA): TGTGCCAGCAGTTATAGCAATCAGCCCCAGCATTTT.

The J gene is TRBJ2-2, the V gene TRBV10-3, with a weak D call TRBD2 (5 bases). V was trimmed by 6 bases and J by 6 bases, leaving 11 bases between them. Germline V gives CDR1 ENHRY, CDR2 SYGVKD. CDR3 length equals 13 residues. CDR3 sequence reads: CAIRRMEAGELFF. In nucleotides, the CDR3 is TGTGCCATCAGGAGGATGGAGGCCGGGGAGCTGTTTTTT.

CDR3 sequence: CAWRGGNTGELFF. Here the CDR3 DNA reads TGTGCCTGGAGGGGGGGGAACACCGGGGAGCTGTTTTTT. This chain joins TRBV30 and TRBJ2-2, with D maybe TRBD2 (6 bases). This CDR3 is 13 amino acids long. V was shortened by 3 bases and J by 1 base, with 6 bases between the two germline ends. Germline CDR1 GTSNPN, CDR2 SVGIG (reference sequence).

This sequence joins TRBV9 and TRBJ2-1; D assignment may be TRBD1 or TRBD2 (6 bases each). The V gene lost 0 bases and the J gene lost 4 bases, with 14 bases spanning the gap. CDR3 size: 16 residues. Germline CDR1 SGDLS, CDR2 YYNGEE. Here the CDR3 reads CASSVVGGGGYNEQFF. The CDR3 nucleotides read TGTGCCAGCAGCGTAGTAGGAGGAGGGGGGTACAATGAGCAGTTCTTC. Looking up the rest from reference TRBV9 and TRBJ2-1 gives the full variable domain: DSGVTQTPKHLITATGQRVTLRCSPRSGDLSVYWYQQSLDQGLQFLIQYYNGEERAKGNILERFSAQQFPDLHSELNLSSLELGDSALYFCASSVVGGGGYNEQFFGPGTRLTVL.

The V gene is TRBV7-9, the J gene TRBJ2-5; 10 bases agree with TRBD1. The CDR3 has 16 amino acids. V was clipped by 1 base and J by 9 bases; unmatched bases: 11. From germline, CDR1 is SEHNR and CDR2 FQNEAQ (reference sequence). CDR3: CASSLGGTGALEAQYF. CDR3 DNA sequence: TGTGCCAGCAGCTTAGGGGGGACAGGGGCCCTTGAGGCCCAGTACTTC.

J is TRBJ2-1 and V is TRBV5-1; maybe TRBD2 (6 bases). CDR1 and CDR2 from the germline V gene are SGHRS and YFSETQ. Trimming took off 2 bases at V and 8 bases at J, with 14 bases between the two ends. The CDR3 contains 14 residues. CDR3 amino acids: CASSFREPWDEQFF. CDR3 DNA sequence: TGCGCCAGCAGCTTCCGGGAGCCCTGGGATGAGCAGTTCTTC.

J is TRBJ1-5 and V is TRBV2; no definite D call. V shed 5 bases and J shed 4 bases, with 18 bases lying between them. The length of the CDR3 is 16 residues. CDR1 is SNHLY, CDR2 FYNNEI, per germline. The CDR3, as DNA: TGTGCCAGCAGTCCCGCACGTGGGCTAGGAAATCAGCCCCAGCATTTT. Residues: CASSPARGLGNQPQHF.

The CDR3 region is CSVDTWPTEAFF. In nucleotides, the CDR3 is TGCAGCGTTGATACCTGGCCCACTGAAGCTTTCTTT. The J gene is TRBJ1-1, the V gene TRBV29-1; no clear D. The CDR3 runs 12 residues. CDR1 and CDR2 (germline): SQVTM, ANQGSEA. The germline V and J ends were trimmed by 3 bases and 4 bases, with 9 bases remaining between them.

CDR3 in amino acids: CASSLWTGAGANVLTF. The CDR3 nucleotides read TGTGCCAGCAGTTTATGGACAGGGGCTGGGGCCAACGTCCTGACTTTC. This chain uses TRBV28 with TRBJ2-6; 8 bases align to TRBD1. The CDR3 consists of 16 residues. CDR1 and CDR2 (germline): MDHEN, SYDVKM. V lost 0 bases to trimming and J lost 2 bases; unmatched junction nucleotides: 0. Supplemented by reference TRBV28 and TRBJ2-6, the full variable domain reads DVKVTQSSRYLVKRTGEKVFLECVQDMDHENMFWYRQDPGLGLRLIYFSYDVKMKEKGDIPEGYSVSREKKERFSLILESASTNQTSMYLCASSLWTGAGANVLTFGAGSRLTVL.

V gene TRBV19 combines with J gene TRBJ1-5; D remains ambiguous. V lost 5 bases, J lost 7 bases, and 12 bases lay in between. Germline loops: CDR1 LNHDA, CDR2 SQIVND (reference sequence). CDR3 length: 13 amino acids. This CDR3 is CASSPRGGQPQHF. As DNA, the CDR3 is TGTGCCAGTAGTCCCCGGGGAGGGCAGCCCCAGCATTTT.

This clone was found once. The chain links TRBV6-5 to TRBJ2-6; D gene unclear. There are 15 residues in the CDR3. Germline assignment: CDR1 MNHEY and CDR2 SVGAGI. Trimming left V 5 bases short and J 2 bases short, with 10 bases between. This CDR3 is CASSGLGPGANVLTF. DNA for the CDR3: TGTGCCAGCAGTGGATTAGGGCCTGGGGCCAACGTCCTGACTTTC.

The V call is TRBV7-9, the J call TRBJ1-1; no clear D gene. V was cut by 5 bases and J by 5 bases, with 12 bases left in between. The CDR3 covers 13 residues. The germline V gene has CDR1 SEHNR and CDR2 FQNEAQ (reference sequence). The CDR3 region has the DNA TGTGCCAGCAGCCCCGGGTGGGAGACTGAAGCTTTCTTT. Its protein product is CASSPGWETEAFF.